This T cell receptor (beta chain) stems from a study of T cells in localized non-small cell lung cancer. Study-wide results and limits: Longer survival (overall) was linked to higher T cell density in blood. Exceeding tumor, uninvolved adjacent lung had the highest T cell clonality. Since sequencing was restricted to only one region of the tumor, intratumor heterogeneity remains a possibility. Adjacent lung was found to contain a median approximately 60 of the top 100 tumor clones.

This table comes from immunoSEQ multiplex PCR, and its TCRdb copy is limited to in-frame clones, with some not included. The repertoire includes 70,000 to 90,000 clones, 80% of them detected once, and 8% to 10% sits in the top ten. A remark on this clone: The antigen is undetermined.

J was trimmed by 3 bases and V by 5 bases; bases with no gene match: 4. CDR1 SGHNT and CDR2 YYREEE come from the germline V gene (reference sequence). The CDR3 is 14 amino acids. The genes are TRBV5-4 and TRBJ2-5; 10 nucleotides align to TRBD2. This receptor was obtained from an older female donor with stage I lung adenocarcinoma. The source was peripheral blood, collected before any cancer treatment. The CDR3 loop reads CASRNGLAEETQYF. Written as DNA, the CDR3 is TGTGCCAGCAGAAACGGACTAGCGGAAGAGACCCAGTACTTC.